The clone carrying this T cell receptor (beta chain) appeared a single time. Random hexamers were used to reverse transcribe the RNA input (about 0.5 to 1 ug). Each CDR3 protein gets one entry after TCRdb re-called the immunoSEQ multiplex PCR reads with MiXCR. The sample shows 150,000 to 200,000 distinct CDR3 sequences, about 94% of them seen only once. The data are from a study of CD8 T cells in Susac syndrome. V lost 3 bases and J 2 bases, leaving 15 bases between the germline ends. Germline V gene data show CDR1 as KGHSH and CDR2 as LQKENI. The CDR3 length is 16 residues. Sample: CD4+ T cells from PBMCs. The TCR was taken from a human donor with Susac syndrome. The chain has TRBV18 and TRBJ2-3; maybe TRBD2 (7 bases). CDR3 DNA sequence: TGTGCCAGCTCACCGGAAAGGGGGGGCAACACAGATACGCAGTATTTT. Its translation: CASSPERGGNTDTQYF.